Each of the 15 T cell receptor beta chains below was sequenced from the same sample in a study of T cell responses to AZD1222 COVID-19 vaccine. The table came from immunoSEQ multiplex PCR; TCRdb's copy has only in-frame clones and leaves some out. Of about 150,000 clones in the sample, approximately 87% were seen once. Source: peripheral blood, taken on day 0 of MenACWY control vaccination. These receptor sequences come from an adult in good health.

The chain joins TRBV5-7 to TRBJ1-1; D perhaps matches TRBD1 (5 bases). TRBV5-7 falls under the ORF class, with uncertain function. The germline V and J ends were trimmed by 4 bases and 2 bases, with 15 bases remaining between them. The CDR3 is 15 residues long. CDR3 bases: TGTGCCAGCAGCCGCCACGGGACGACTAACACTGAAGCTTTCTTT. Protein sequence: CASSRHGTTNTEAFF.

This rearrangement joins TRBV5-8 to TRBJ1-4; D not resolved. Germline lookup yields CDR1 SGHTS and CDR2 YDEGEE. This CDR3 contains 10 residues. The V and J ends lost 7 bases and 9 bases respectively, with 7 bases between them. The CDR3 coding sequence is TGTGCCAGCTCGATTCAAAAACTGTTTTTT. Protein sequence: CASSIQKLFF.

This clone was recorded only once. DNA for the CDR3: TGTGCCAGCAGCTCCAACGACAGGGAAGAGACCCAGTACTTC. Its translation is CASSSNDREETQYF. The V and J genes are TRBV3-1 (or the pseudogene TRBV3-2) and TRBJ2-5; TRBD1 agrees at 7 bases. Trimming at V came to 5 bases and at J to 3 bases, leaving 6 bases not matched to a gene. The CDR3 covers 14 residues. Per germline, CDR1 LGHDT and CDR2 YNNKEL (reference sequence).

This chain connects TRBV2 to TRBJ2-7; D unresolved. Trimming removed 1 base from V and 6 bases from J, with 7 bases in between. Germline CDR1 SNHLY, CDR2 FYNNEI. CDR3 length equals 12 residues. The DNA for the CDR3 is TGTGCCAGCAGTGAAGGTTGGGGCGAGCAGTACGTC. Residues: CASSEGWGEQYV.

This clone came up a few times. The junction departs from germline at one end; a sequencing error may be responsible. The chain employs TRBV27 and TRBJ2-1; 7 bases line up with TRBD2. There are 12 residues in the CDR3. CDR1 and CDR2 from the germline V gene are MNHEY and SMNVEV (reference sequence). CDR3 residues: CASSSLADRKVF. DNA for the CDR3: TGTGCCAGCAGTTCTCTAGCGGATCGGAAGGTCTTC.

This clone was seen just once. V and J are TRBV9 and TRBJ2-3; D is possibly TRBD2 (5 bases). Germline V gene sequence: CDR1 SGDLS, CDR2 YYNGEE. V dropped 4 bases and J dropped 1 base, with 7 bases sitting between them. The CDR3 contains 13 residues. The CDR3 bases are TGTGCCAGCAGCCGAGCGGGCACAGATACGCAGTATTTT. Encoded protein: CASSRAGTDTQYF.

The chain uses TRBV7-9 and TRBJ1-1, with 7 bases aligning to TRBD1. CDR1 SEHNR and CDR2 FQNEAQ come from the germline V gene (reference sequence). Trimming removed 4 bases from V and 4 bases from J; junction bases left unmatched: 9. The CDR3 loop spans 15 amino acids. CDR3 residues: CASSSGQPQGTEAFF. CDR3 in DNA: TGTGCCAGCAGCTCGGGACAGCCCCAAGGCACTGAAGCTTTCTTT.

The chain links TRBV4-3 to TRBJ2-5; TRBD2 is a possible D gene (5 bases). Between the trimmed V and J ends, which lost 1 base and 7 bases, there was a span of 13 bases. Germline CDR1 LGHNA, CDR2 YSLEER. The CDR3 covers 14 residues. CDR3 DNA sequence: TGCGCCAGCAGCCAAGTTATGGGGAGAGGGACCCAGTACTTC. The encoded protein is CASSQVMGRGTQYF.

The chain recombines TRBV18 with TRBJ1-3; maybe TRBD1 (6 bases). This CDR3 has 14 residues. The germline V and J ends were trimmed by 4 bases and 4 bases, with 11 bases remaining between them. Looked up from germline, CDR1 is KGHSH and CDR2 is LQKENI. The CDR3 protein is CASSRQGRGNTIYF. The CDR3 DNA reads TGTGCCAGCTCACGGCAGGGGAGGGGAAACACCATATATTTT.

The chain is built from TRBV5-6 and TRBJ1-4, with 7 positions matching TRBD1. V shed 4 bases and J 11 bases; nucleotides not matched to a gene: 11. The CDR3 has 14 amino acids. CDR1 is SGHDT, CDR2 YYEEEE, per germline. The CDR3 is CASSLMDRTEKLFF. CDR3 bases: TGTGCCAGCAGCCTTATGGACAGGACCGAGAAACTGTTTTTT.

For the CDR3, the DNA is TGTGCCAGCAGTTCCTCTGGACAGCCCTGGGAGCAGTTCTTC. It specifies CASSSSGQPWEQFF. The gene calls are TRBV5-4 and TRBJ2-1; D may be TRBD1 (6 bases). Germline CDR1 SGHNT, CDR2 YYREEE (reference sequence). The CDR3 loop spans 14 amino acids. With 5 bases removed from V and 10 bases from J, the gap between germline ends came to 19 bases.

The rearrangement uses TRBV19 and TRBJ2-7; D gene ambiguous. With 3 bases removed from V and 6 bases from J, the gap between germline ends came to 15 bases. The CDR3 consists of 14 residues. CDR1 is LNHDA, CDR2 SQIVND, per germline (reference sequence). For the CDR3, the DNA is TGTGCCAGTAGTATCCTTCTGGGTTTCGGCGAGCAGTACTTC. Translated, it gives CASSILLGFGEQYF.

The chain recombines TRBV18 with TRBJ1-1; D call uncertain. The CDR3 has 15 residues. The V gene lost 2 bases and the J gene lost 5 bases, with 15 bases spanning the gap. CDR1 is KGHSH, CDR2 LQKENI, per germline. CDR3 protein: CASSPSITTRTEAFF. For the CDR3, the DNA is TGTGCCAGCTCACCATCCATCACCACAAGGACTGAAGCTTTCTTT.

This clone occurred a few times. V and J are TRBV4-2 and TRBJ1-5; D unresolved. The germline V gene has CDR1 LGHNA and CDR2 YNFKEQ. V was trimmed by 2 bases and J by 6 bases, leaving 11 bases between them. The CDR3 length is 14 residues. The DNA of the CDR3 is TGTGCCAGCAGCCAACGTTTAACTGGTCAGCCCCAGCATTTT. Protein: CASSQRLTGQPQHF.

This chain uses TRBV7-2 with TRBJ1-6; D perhaps matches TRBD1 (5 bases). The CDR3 runs 12 residues. V dropped 5 bases and J dropped 9 bases, with 8 bases sitting between them. Germline CDR1 and CDR2: SGHTA and FQGNSA. CDR3 in DNA: TGTGCCAGCAGCAACAGGATTTCACCCCTCCACTTT. It is translated as CASSNRISPLHF. The variable domain in full, with the rest retrieved from reference TRBV7-2 and TRBJ1-6, is GAGVSQSPSNKVTEKGKDVELRCDPISGHTALYWYRQSLGQGLEFLIYFQGNSAPDKSGLPSDRFSAERTGGSVSTLTIQRTQQEDSAVYLCASSNRISPLHFGNGTRLTVT.